This TCR beta chain stems from a study of cytomegalovirus exposure and HLA in healthy donors. 60 Vbeta and 13 Jbeta primers were used in PCR. Clones were sequenced by immunoSEQ multiplex PCR, and TCRdb holds only the in-frame ones, with some missing. The sample includes 120,000 to 150,000 clones, 73% of them seen just once. Study-level points and caveats: Prediction of most subjects' HLA-A and HLA-B alleles by TCR beta sequences was reportedly accurate. In vitro, a few CMV-associated chains proved specific for CMV antigens. The study found most TCR sequences rare, yet found some public TCRs in many donors. Earlier findings revealed that most TCR beta V segments proved productive either about 90% or about 30% of the time.

This CDR3 is built from 16 residues. In germline, CDR1 is LNHNV, CDR2 YYDKDF (reference sequence). V lost 3 bases and J lost 6, with 20 bases in between. The sample holds one count of this clone. The antigen remains unidentified. This receptor was obtained from a woman aged 40 to 50 in good health and CMV-seronegative. The V call is TRBV15, the J call TRBJ1-2; D perhaps matches TRBD1 (5 bases). Input material: PBMCs. This CDR3 is CATSRESENRFDGYTF. The CDR3 DNA reads as TGTGCCACCAGCAGGGAGAGTGAGAACAGGTTCGATGGCTACACCTTC.